Each of the 23 T cell receptor beta chains below was sequenced from the same sample in a study of blood T cell repertoires in COVID-19. Profiling relied on immunoSEQ multiplex PCR, and the TCRdb table lists in-frame clones only, not all of them. The table records a few hundred thousand clones, 75% to 90% of them present only once. Sequenced sample: peripheral blood. These TCRs come from an older woman with COVID-19, enrolled during active disease.

This CDR3 reads CASSQGWGGWNEQFF. In DNA form, the CDR3 reads TGCGCCAGCAGCCAAGGGTGGGGGGGCTGGAATGAGCAGTTCTTC. The chain is built from TRBV4-1 and TRBJ2-1, with a possible D match to TRBD2 (7 bases). CDR3 length equals 15 residues. Trimming took 1 base from V and 7 from J, leaving 14 bases between them. Germline V gene lookup returns CDR1 MGHRA and CDR2 YSYEKL.

CDR3 nucleotide sequence: TGTGCCAGCAGTTTGAGGGTTTGGAATGAGCAGTTCTTC. Translation gives CASSLRVWNEQFF. The rearrangement joins TRBV12-3 or TRBV12-4 to TRBJ2-1; D is possibly TRBD2 (5 bases). Trimming removed 3 bases from V and 7 bases from J, with 10 bases in between. The CDR3 runs to 13 residues.

V and J are TRBV5-6 and TRBJ2-3; D ambiguous. The V end lost 2 bases, the J end lost 6 bases, and 10 bases lay between the germline ends. CDR3 size: 13 residues. Germline V gene lookup returns CDR1 SGHDT and CDR2 YYEEEE. CDR3 sequence (DNA): TGTGCCAGCAGCTTCCTAGTCCGGGATACGCAGTATTTT. This gives the protein CASSFLVRDTQYF.

This clone was detected only once. The rearrangement joins TRBV30 to TRBJ2-2; 8 bases agree with TRBD2. The CDR3 has 17 amino acids. V was clipped by 4 bases and J by 6 bases; unmatched bases: 16. Germline loops: CDR1 GTSNPN, CDR2 SVGIG (reference sequence). CDR3 residues: CAWNTDRGGPLSGELFF. The CDR3, as DNA: TGTGCCTGGAACACCGACCGCGGGGGGCCTCTCTCCGGGGAGCTGTTTTTT.

A few counts support this clone. The chain has TRBV7-3 and TRBJ2-7; D may be TRBD1 (7 bases). Between the trimmed V and J ends, which lost 5 bases and 7 bases, there was a span of 15 bases. In germline, CDR1 is SGHTA, CDR2 FQGTGA. The CDR3 runs 13 residues. The CDR3, as DNA: TGTGCCAGCAGCCCGCAGGGGGGTCGGGAGCAGTACTTC. It specifies CASSPQGGREQYF.

This clone was seen only once. CDR3 region: CASSLVAQSYEQYF. CDR3 DNA: TGTGCCAGCAGCTTGGTCGCACAGTCCTACGAGCAGTACTTC. The rearrangement links TRBV5-5 to TRBJ2-7; no clear D gene. The CDR3 runs to 14 residues. Germline CDR1 is SGHKS and CDR2 is YYEKEE (reference sequence). With 0 bases removed from V and 1 base from J, the gap between germline ends came to 8 bases.

The chain carries TRBV4-3 and TRBJ2-2; a possible D gene is TRBD2 (6 bases). The V gene lost 0 bases and the J gene lost 0 bases, with 8 bases spanning the gap. Germline CDR1 LGHNA, CDR2 YSLEER. The CDR3 has 16 amino acids. CDR3: CASSQERRANTGELFF. CDR3 DNA: TGCGCCAGCAGCCAAGAGCGGAGGGCGAACACCGGGGAGCTGTTTTTT.

This chain joins TRBV5-8 and TRBJ2-1; D is perhaps TRBD2 (6 bases). The germline CDR1 and CDR2 sequences are SGHTS and YDEGEE. The CDR3 contains 15 residues. The germline V and J ends were trimmed by 4 bases and 0 bases, with 11 bases remaining between them. The CDR3 here is CASSLGTFSYNEQFF. The CDR3 region has the DNA TGTGCCAGCAGCCTCGGGACTTTCTCCTACAATGAGCAGTTCTTC. Full variable domain (remainder filled in from reference TRBV5-8 and TRBJ2-1): EAGVTQSPTHLIKTRGQQATLRCSPISGHTSVYWYQQALGLGLQFLLWYDEGEERNRGNFPPRFSGRQFPNYSSELNVNALELEDSALYLCASSLGTFSYNEQFFGPGTRLTVL.

This clone appeared a few times. The chain uses TRBV5-1 and TRBJ1-6; D ambiguous. From germline, CDR1 is SGHRS and CDR2 YFSETQ. The CDR3 totals 15 residues. Trimming cost V 5 bases and J 0 bases, with 9 bases left between them. CDR3 in DNA: TGCGCCAGCAGGGAGCCCTACTCCTATAATTCACCCCTCCACTTT. Amino acids: CASREPYSYNSPLHF.

The V and J genes are TRBV4-3 and TRBJ2-2; D may be TRBD1 (6 bases). Germline lookup yields CDR1 LGHNA and CDR2 YSLEER. Trimming removed 4 bases from V and 2 bases from J, with 11 bases in between. The CDR3 loop spans 15 amino acids. CDR3 sequence reads: CASSRGTRNTGELFF. CDR3 sequence (DNA): TGCGCCAGCAGCCGGGGGACAAGAAACACCGGGGAGCTGTTTTTT.

The rearrangement uses TRBV29-1 and TRBJ2-1; D not resolved. The V end lost 6 bases, the J end lost 6 bases, and 12 bases lay between the germline ends. Germline V gives CDR1 SQVTM, CDR2 ANQGSEA. This CDR3 has 12 residues. This chain's CDR3 is CSVSGTGNEQFF. The CDR3, as DNA: TGCAGCGTGTCTGGTACCGGCAATGAGCAGTTCTTC.

The chain carries TRBV2 and TRBJ1-5, with 9 bases aligning to TRBD1. This CDR3 contains 15 residues. J gave up 6 bases and V 6 bases, and 9 bases lay outside the gene matches. From germline, CDR1 is SNHLY and CDR2 FYNNEI. CDR3 coding DNA: TGTGCCAGCAGCGCCGAGACAGGGGGAGGTCAGCCCCAGCATTTT. Its translation is CASSAETGGGQPQHF.

This rearrangement joins TRBV6-5 to TRBJ2-7; a weak D match, TRBD1 (6 bases). Germline CDR1 is MNHEY and CDR2 is SVGAGI. V was clipped by 6 bases and J by 1 base, with 13 bases between them. CDR3 length equals 14 residues. DNA for the CDR3: TGTGCCAGCAGGCGCCAACAGGGTTCCTACGAGCAGTACTTC. Residues: CASRRQQGSYEQYF.

J is TRBJ2-3 and V is TRBV11-3, with D perhaps matching TRBD2 (6 bases). CDR1 SGHNT and CDR2 YENEEA come from the germline V gene. V shed 5 bases and J shed 2 bases, with 11 bases lying between them. The CDR3 spans 14 residues. The CDR3 DNA sequence: TGTGCCAGCAGCAAGGGCGGGGACACAGATACGCAGTATTTT. Its protein is CASSKGGDTDTQYF.

The chain recombines TRBV18 with TRBJ1-2, with D hard to call. V lost 4 bases and J lost 1, with 19 bases in between. Per the germline V gene, CDR1 is KGHSH and CDR2 is LQKENI. The CDR3 spans 17 residues. In nucleotides, the CDR3 is TGTGCCAGCTCACTACAGCCTCCTCCACTTAATAACTATGGCTACACCTTC. It translates to CASSLQPPPLNNYGYTF.

The gene calls are TRBV2 and TRBJ1-2; TRBD1 aligns across 11 bases. CDR3 length: 15 residues. The V gene's germline CDR1 is SNHLY and CDR2 FYNNEI. The junction had 4 bases not matched to a gene; V was cut back by 2 bases and J by 5 bases. As DNA, the CDR3 is TGTGCCAGCAGTGAACGGACAGGGGGCTGGTATGGCTACACCTTC. Its translation is CASSERTGGWYGYTF.

Comments on this clone: Because the CDR3 is missing its conserved closing phenylalanine or tryptophan, this is likely a read error. It is unclear where the CDR3 begins or ends on the DNA, so no DNA is shown, and the CDR3 is as TCRdb lists it. V gene TRBV20-1 combines with J gene TRBJ1-2. CDR1 is DFQATT, CDR2 SNEGSKA, per germline (reference sequence). The CDR3 adds up to 11 amino acids, both ends counted. The CDR3 is CSARVSDGTNL.

This clone has just one count. The chain joins TRBV5-1 to TRBJ2-3; 8 bases are a match to TRBD2. The CDR3 is 14 amino acids. Germline lookup yields CDR1 SGHRS and CDR2 YFSETQ. V lost 7 bases, J lost 3 bases, and 7 bases stayed unmatched. DNA of the CDR3: TGCGCCAGCTTTAGCGGGGCCCCTACAGATACGCAGTATTTT. This gives the protein CASFSGAPTDTQYF. The variable domain in full, completed from reference TRBV5-1 and TRBJ2-3, reads KAGVTQTPRYLIKTRGQQVTLSCSPISGHRSVSWYQQTPGQGLQFLFEYFSETQRNKGNFPGRFSGRQFSNSRSEMNVSTLELGDSALYLCASFSGAPTDTQYFGPGTRLTVL.

The chain couples TRBV27 to TRBJ1-1; maybe TRBD1 (6 bases). CDR3 length: 15 residues. Germline V gives CDR1 MNHEY, CDR2 SMNVEV (reference sequence). V shed 8 bases and J shed 6 bases, with 22 bases lying between them. CDR3 residues: CASAVRRAGAAEAFF. The CDR3 DNA follows: TGTGCCAGCGCCGTACGTAGGGCGGGGGCCGCTGAAGCTTTCTTT.

The genes are TRBV7-2 and TRBJ1-2; D not certain. V lost 4 bases and J lost 9, with 9 bases in between. The CDR3 is made up of 11 amino acids. CDR1 and CDR2 from the germline V gene are SGHTA and FQGNSA. CDR3 sequence: CASSSYNSYTF. The CDR3 region has the DNA TGTGCCAGCAGCTCATACAATAGCTACACCTTC.

This clone has only one observation. The chain recombines TRBV6-9 with TRBJ1-2; 7 nucleotides match TRBD1. The CDR3 covers 17 residues. Trimming cost V 4 bases and J 5 bases; bases outside gene matches: 16. CDR1 MNHGY and CDR2 SVAAGI come from the germline V gene. CDR3 loop: CASSSNAGTGDVYGYTF. For the CDR3, the DNA is TGTGCCAGCAGTTCAAATGCGGGAACAGGGGACGTATATGGCTACACCTTC.

This chain links TRBV11-3 with TRBJ2-7; 7 nucleotides agree with TRBD2. The CDR3 sequence is 15 residues long. J was trimmed by 4 bases and V by 1 base; bases with no gene match: 7. The germline CDR1 and CDR2 sequences are SGHNT and YENEEA. CDR3 nucleotide sequence: TGTGCCAGCAGCTTAGTAGGTGGGACTATGTACGAGCAGTACTTC. Translated: CASSLVGGTMYEQYF.

The chain carries TRBV4-3 and TRBJ2-1, with 10 bases identical to TRBD2. Germline CDR1 LGHNA, CDR2 YSLEER. The CDR3 totals 16 residues. V shed 3 bases, J shed 3 bases, and the junction held 5 bases outside the gene matches. CDR3 coding DNA: TGCGCCAGCAGCCAGATAGCGGGGGGCCTCTACAATGAGCAGTTCTTC. This sequence encodes CASSQIAGGLYNEQFF.